A selection of T cell receptor beta chains follows, all from one sample in a study of regulatory T cells in long-lasting Graves disease. Each CDR3 protein is one row after TCRdb ran MiXCR on the multiplex PCR reads. Of hundreds of thousands of distinct CDR3 sequences listed, over 15% are singletons. Separately, the same data were catalogued under a study of T cells in Graves' hyperthyroidism and ophthalmopathy.

Sequences were derived from peripheral blood mononuclear cells (PBMCs), sampled at new diagnosis, from a patient treated with antithyroid drugs. The receptors stem from a man aged 35 to 55 with Graves disease. Both conserved end residues are part of each CDR3. A D gene is named only where the DNA matches it firmly. Clone size is given for some rows only: seen once, a few or many times, or a class if the clone is expanded.

J gene: TRBJ1-6; V gene: TRBV2; clone size: many; CDR3 length: 12; D gene: .; CDR3 protein: CASSDSGTPLHF; CDR3 DNA: TGTGCCAGCAGCGACAGCGGAACACCCCTCCACTTT
J gene: TRBJ1-2; V gene: TRBV30; clone size: many; CDR3 length: 15; D gene: TRBD1; CDR3 protein: CAWSRPGTGPYGYTF; CDR3 DNA: TGTGCCTGGAGTCGACCCGGGACAGGGCCCTATGGCTACACCTTC
J gene: TRBJ2-3; V gene: TRBV25-1; clone size: many; CDR3 length: 14; D gene: .; CDR3 protein: CASSDPEGPDTQYF; CDR3 DNA: TGTGCCAGCAGTGACCCGGAGGGACCAGATACGCAGTATTTT
J gene: TRBJ2-1; V gene: TRBV29-1; clone size: many; CDR3 length: 14; D gene: TRBD2; CDR3 protein: CSVGGLAGGDEQFF; CDR3 DNA: TGCAGCGTTGGTGGACTAGCGGGGGGCGATGAGCAGTTCTTC
J gene: TRBJ1-1; V gene: TRBV14; clone size: many; CDR3 length: 15; D gene: .; CDR3 protein: CASSPFGRQSTEAFF; CDR3 DNA: TGTGCCAGCAGCCCCTTCGGACGGCAGAGCACTGAAGCTTTCTTT
J gene: TRBJ1-5; V gene: TRBV7-2; clone size: many; CDR3 length: 14; D gene: .; CDR3 protein: CASSALRGNQPQHF; CDR3 DNA: TGTGCCAGCAGCGCCCTTAGGGGCAATCAGCCCCAGCATTTT
J gene: TRBJ2-7; V gene: TRBV7-2; clone size: many; CDR3 length: 13; D gene: .; CDR3 protein: CASSPFRAYEQYF; CDR3 DNA: TGTGCCAGCAGCCCATTCAGAGCCTACGAGCAGTACTTC
J gene: TRBJ1-4; V gene: TRBV27; clone size: many; CDR3 length: 15; D gene: .; CDR3 protein: CASSVRGRANEKLFF; CDR3 DNA: TGTGCCAGCAGTGTGAGAGGACGTGCTAATGAAAAACTGTTTTTT
J gene: TRBJ2-2; V gene: TRBV6-1; clone size: .; CDR3 length: 16; D gene: TRBD2; CDR3 protein: CASTYGQLAATGELFF; CDR3 DNA: TGTGCCAGCACCTACGGGCAACTAGCGGCCACCGGGGAGCTGTTTTTT
J gene: TRBJ2-3; V gene: TRBV9; clone size: few; CDR3 length: 16; D gene: TRBD1; CDR3 protein: CASSVDEGASTDTQYF; CDR3 DNA: TGTGCCAGCAGCGTAGATGAGGGGGCTAGCACAGATACGCAGTATTTT
J gene: TRBJ1-5; V gene: TRBV6-5; clone size: many; CDR3 length: 15; D gene: TRBD1; CDR3 protein: CASSYSVQGNQPQHF; CDR3 DNA: TGTGCCAGCAGTTACTCGGTACAGGGGAACCAGCCCCAGCATTTT
J gene: TRBJ2-7; V gene: TRBV12-3/TRBV12-4; clone size: many; CDR3 length: 15; D gene: TRBD2; CDR3 protein: CASSPGLAGSYEQYF; CDR3 DNA: TGTGCCAGCAGTCCCGGACTAGCGGGGTCCTACGAGCAGTACTTC
J gene: TRBJ2-3; V gene: TRBV7-3; clone size: once; CDR3 length: 17; D gene: TRBD2; CDR3 protein: CASSFAGGIWSTDTQYF; CDR3 DNA: TGTGCCAGCAGCTTCGCGGGGGGGATTTGGAGCACAGATACGCAGTATTTT
J gene: TRBJ2-7; V gene: TRBV5-1; clone size: many; CDR3 length: 15; D gene: .; CDR3 protein: CASSLVGGQVYEQYF; CDR3 DNA: TGCGCCAGCAGCTTGGTAGGGGGACAAGTCTACGAGCAGTACTTC
J gene: TRBJ1-5; V gene: TRBV28; clone size: .; CDR3 length: 18; D gene: .; CDR3 protein: CASSSPSLRVWSNQPQHF; CDR3 DNA: TGTGCCAGCAGTTCGCCCTCGTTGAGGGTATGGAGCAATCAGCCCCAGCATTTT
J gene: TRBJ1-1; V gene: TRBV5-1; clone size: many; CDR3 length: 16; D gene: TRBD1; CDR3 protein: CASSLGLGQLNTEAFF; CDR3 DNA: TGCGCCAGCAGCCTCGGATTGGGACAGTTGAACACTGAAGCTTTCTTT
J gene: TRBJ2-5; V gene: TRBV10-3; clone size: .; CDR3 length: 14; D gene: .; CDR3 protein: CAISPQGGVETQYF; CDR3 DNA: TGTGCCATCAGCCCACAGGGAGGAGTGGAGACCCAGTACTTC
J gene: TRBJ1-5; V gene: TRBV10-3; clone size: many; CDR3 length: 18; D gene: TRBD1; CDR3 protein: CAISGRLQGPYSNQPQHF; CDR3 DNA: TGTGCCATCAGTGGACGACTACAGGGGCCTTATAGCAATCAGCCCCAGCATTTT
J gene: TRBJ2-2; V gene: TRBV20-1; clone size: .; CDR3 length: 14; D gene: TRBD1; CDR3 protein: CSAQRTGNTGELFF; CDR3 DNA: TGCAGTGCCCAAAGGACAGGGAACACCGGGGAGCTGTTTTTT
J gene: TRBJ2-1; V gene: TRBV5-5; clone size: many; CDR3 length: 15; D gene: .; CDR3 protein: CASSLVGSSYNEQFF; CDR3 DNA: TGTGCCAGCAGCTTGGTTGGAAGCTCCTACAATGAGCAGTTCTTC
J gene: TRBJ2-7; V gene: TRBV28; clone size: .; CDR3 length: 14; D gene: .; CDR3 protein: CASSPEGPSYEQYF; CDR3 DNA: TGTGCCAGCAGTCCCGAAGGGCCCTCCTACGAGCAGTACTTC
J gene: TRBJ2-2; V gene: TRBV4-2; clone size: .; CDR3 length: 15; D gene: .; CDR3 protein: CASSQVPLNTGELFF; CDR3 DNA: TGTGCCAGCAGCCAAGTCCCGCTTAACACCGGGGAGCTGTTTTTT
J gene: TRBJ2-1; V gene: TRBV7-3; clone size: many; CDR3 length: 16; D gene: TRBD2; CDR3 protein: CASSLRSGLAENEQFF; CDR3 DNA: TGTGCCAGCAGCTTACGATCCGGACTAGCGGAAAATGAGCAGTTCTTC
J gene: TRBJ2-5; V gene: TRBV28; clone size: many; CDR3 length: 18; D gene: TRBD2; CDR3 protein: CASSPHRLAGGLVETQYF; CDR3 DNA: TGTGCCAGCAGTCCCCACCGCCTAGCGGGGGGGCTGGTAGAGACCCAGTACTTC
J gene: TRBJ1-1; V gene: TRBV4-2; clone size: .; CDR3 length: 18; D gene: .; CDR3 protein: CASSQAPWRQSRNTEAFF; CDR3 DNA: TGTGCCAGCAGCCAAGCCCCATGGCGGCAGTCTAGGAACACTGAAGCTTTCTTT
J gene: TRBJ2-1; V gene: TRBV5-1; clone size: .; CDR3 length: 16; D gene: .; CDR3 protein: CASSLGGTVSYNEQFF; CDR3 DNA: TGCGCCAGCAGCTTGGGGGGGACCGTGTCCTACAATGAGCAGTTCTTC
J gene: TRBJ1-1; V gene: TRBV7-3; clone size: .; CDR3 length: 14; D gene: TRBD1; CDR3 protein: CASSHGQGDTEAFF; CDR3 DNA: TGTGCCAGCAGTCATGGACAGGGGGACACTGAAGCTTTCTTT
J gene: TRBJ2-1; V gene: TRBV3-1; clone size: many; CDR3 length: 16; D gene: TRBD1; CDR3 protein: CASSQTAGTAYNEQFF; CDR3 DNA: TGTGCCAGCAGCCAAACAGCCGGGACAGCCTACAATGAGCAGTTCTTC
J gene: TRBJ2-3; V gene: TRBV20-1; clone size: many; CDR3 length: 13; D gene: .; CDR3 protein: CSASAGFTDTQYF; CDR3 DNA: TGCAGTGCCAGCGCGGGGTTCACAGATACGCAGTATTTT
J gene: TRBJ2-7; V gene: TRBV7-2; clone size: .; CDR3 length: 16; D gene: TRBD2; CDR3 protein: CASSPRRASGSYEQYF; CDR3 DNA: TGTGCCAGCAGCCCCCGGCGGGCTAGCGGGAGCTACGAGCAGTACTTC
J gene: TRBJ1-4; V gene: TRBV5-1; clone size: many; CDR3 length: 14; D gene: TRBD1; CDR3 protein: CASSWTGTNEKLFF; CDR3 DNA: TGCGCCAGCAGCTGGACAGGGACTAATGAAAAACTGTTTTTT
J gene: TRBJ1-4; V gene: TRBV6-1; clone size: few; CDR3 length: 14; D gene: .; CDR3 protein: CATASWGEGEKLFF; CDR3 DNA: TGTGCCACCGCGAGCTGGGGGGAAGGGGAAAAACTGTTTTTT
J gene: TRBJ1-2; V gene: TRBV12-5; clone size: .; CDR3 length: 19; D gene: .; CDR3 protein: CASGLVLFRTDRLIRGYTF; CDR3 DNA: TGTGCTAGTGGTTTGGTACTCTTTAGGACGGACCGGTTAATTCGTGGCTACACCTTC
J gene: TRBJ1-3; V gene: TRBV3-1; clone size: many; CDR3 length: 12; D gene: .; CDR3 protein: CASSQEMNTIYF; CDR3 DNA: TGTGCCAGCAGCCAGGAGATGAACACCATATATTTT
J gene: TRBJ2-7; V gene: TRBV6-1; clone size: .; CDR3 length: 12; D gene: .; CDR3 protein: CAGSRTSYEQYF; CDR3 DNA: TGTGCCGGCAGTCGGACATCTTACGAGCAGTACTTC
J gene: TRBJ2-5; V gene: TRBV20-1; clone size: many; CDR3 length: 13; D gene: .; CDR3 protein: CSARHQGGETQYF; CDR3 DNA: TGCAGTGCTAGACATCAAGGGGGAGAGACCCAGTACTTC
J gene: TRBJ1-5; V gene: TRBV6-2/TRBV6-3; clone size: .; CDR3 length: 14; D gene: .; CDR3 protein: CASSYGGTAQPQHF; CDR3 DNA: TGTGCCAGCAGTTACGGGGGGACGGCTCAGCCCCAGCATTTT
J gene: TRBJ2-3; V gene: TRBV11-3; clone size: .; CDR3 length: 13; D gene: .; CDR3 protein: CASSLDLADTQYF; CDR3 DNA: TGTGCCAGCAGCTTAGATCTTGCAGATACGCAGTATTTT
J gene: TRBJ1-6; V gene: TRBV12-3/TRBV12-4; clone size: few; CDR3 length: 13; D gene: .; CDR3 protein: CASRVEGESPLHF; CDR3 DNA: TGTGCCAGCAGGGTTGAAGGGGAATCACCCCTCCACTTT
J gene: TRBJ2-3; V gene: TRBV7-2; clone size: many; CDR3 length: 15; D gene: TRBD1; CDR3 protein: CASSLDRRGTDTQYF; CDR3 DNA: TGTGCCAGCAGCTTAGACCGCAGGGGGACAGATACGCAGTATTTT
J gene: TRBJ2-1; V gene: TRBV7-9; clone size: many; CDR3 length: 17; D gene: TRBD2; CDR3 protein: CASSLAGLAGVHNEQFF; CDR3 DNA: TGTGCCAGCAGCTTAGCGGGACTAGCGGGGGTGCACAATGAGCAGTTCTTC